This passage covers 7 T cell receptor beta chains from one sample sequenced in a study of blood T cell repertoires in COVID-19. The repertoire was sequenced with immunoSEQ multiplex PCR; TCRdb's copy has only in-frame clones and lacks some. Among 150,000 to 200,000 clones listed, roughly 89% were seen once. The source material was PBMCs or T cells enriched from blood (not recorded which). The receptors shown here come from a young woman who had been exposed to COVID-19.

The V gene is TRBV27, the J gene TRBJ1-5; maybe TRBD1 (6 bases). Germline assignment: CDR1 MNHEY and CDR2 SMNVEV (reference sequence). Trimming shortened V by 3 bases and J by 4 bases, and 22 bases separated the two germline ends. The CDR3 covers 18 residues. CDR3 amino acids: CASSFPKIQGFDNQPQHF. The CDR3 DNA reads TGTGCCAGCAGTTTCCCTAAAATACAGGGATTCGATAATCAGCCCCAGCATTTT.

This clone was seen more than once but under ten times. The chain couples TRBV6-5 to TRBJ1-5, with 9 bases identical to TRBD1. CDR1 is MNHEY and CDR2 is SVGAGI in the germline V gene. Unmatched junction bases numbered 3, after V lost 5 bases and J lost 4 bases. This CDR3 comprises 14 residues. The DNA for the CDR3 is TGTGCCAGCAGTCGGGACAGGGTAAATCAGCCCCAGCATTTT. Its protein product is CASSRDRVNQPQHF.

V gene TRBV10-1 combines with J gene TRBJ1-6; unclear D gene. The V gene's germline CDR1 is WNHNN and CDR2 SYGVQD (reference sequence). The CDR3 has 15 residues. V was trimmed by 3 bases and J by 7 bases, leaving 13 bases between them. CDR3 sequence (DNA): TGCGCCAGCAGTGACCCGACCTATAGCAATTCACCCCTCCACTTT. It codes for CASSDPTYSNSPLHF.

A few counts support this clone. The V gene is TRBV2, the J gene TRBJ2-7, with 9 bases lining up with TRBD1. The CDR3 loop spans 14 amino acids. The germline V gene encodes CDR1 SNHLY and CDR2 FYNNEI. The junction had 3 bases not matched to a gene; V was cut back by 6 bases and J by 0 bases. CDR3: CASSGTGSSYEQYF. The CDR3 DNA sequence: TGTGCCAGCAGCGGGACAGGGAGCTCCTACGAGCAGTACTTC.

The chain combines TRBV27 with TRBJ2-7, with 9 positions matching TRBD2. The J segment lost 3 bases and the V segment lost 4 bases, leaving 4 bases of the junction unmatched. The CDR3 runs to 14 residues. Germline V gives CDR1 MNHEY, CDR2 SMNVEV (reference sequence). This CDR3 reads CASSSRTSVYEQYF. The CDR3 DNA is TGTGCCAGCAGTTCCCGGACTAGCGTCTACGAGCAGTACTTC.

This clone was observed a single time. V gene TRBV19 combines with J gene TRBJ1-5; D is perhaps TRBD1 (5 bases). Deletions cut 10 bases from V and 6 bases from J, with 22 bases between. Germline loops: CDR1 LNHDA, CDR2 SQIVND (reference sequence). CDR3 length: 15 amino acids. The CDR3 region is CAIGPGQVGAQPQHF. DNA for the CDR3: TGTGCCATAGGACCGGGTCAAGTTGGGGCTCAGCCCCAGCATTTT.

The chain recombines TRBV5-4 with TRBJ2-5, with 12 bases matching TRBD2. Germline values: CDR1 SGHNT, CDR2 YYREEE (reference sequence). V lost 1 base and J lost 5; bases outside the gene matches: 6. This CDR3 is 16 amino acids long. Here the CDR3 reads CASSLTTSGGGETQYF. The CDR3 DNA reads as TGTGCCAGCAGCTTGACGACTAGCGGGGGCGGGGAGACCCAGTACTTC.